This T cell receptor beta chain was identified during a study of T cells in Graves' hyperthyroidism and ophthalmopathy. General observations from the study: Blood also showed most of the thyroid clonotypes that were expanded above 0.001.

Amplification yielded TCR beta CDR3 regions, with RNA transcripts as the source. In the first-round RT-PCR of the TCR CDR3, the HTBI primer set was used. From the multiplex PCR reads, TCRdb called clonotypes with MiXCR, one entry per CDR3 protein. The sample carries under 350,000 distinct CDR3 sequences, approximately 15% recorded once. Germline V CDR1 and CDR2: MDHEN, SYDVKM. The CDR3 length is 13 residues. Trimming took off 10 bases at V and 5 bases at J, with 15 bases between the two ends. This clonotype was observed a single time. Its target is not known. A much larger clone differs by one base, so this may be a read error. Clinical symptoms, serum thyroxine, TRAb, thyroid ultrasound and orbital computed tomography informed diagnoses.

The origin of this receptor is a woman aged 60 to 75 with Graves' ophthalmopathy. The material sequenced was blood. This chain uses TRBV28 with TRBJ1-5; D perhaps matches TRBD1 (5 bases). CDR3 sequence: CANSNRLDQPQHF. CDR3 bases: TGTGCCAACAGCAACAGGCTCGATCAGCCCCAGCATTTT.